This record concerns one TCR beta chain sequence. Its antigen remains unknown. Trimming at V came to 3 bases and at J to 2 bases, leaving 6 bases not matched to a gene. Germline V lookup: CDR1 KGHSH, CDR2 LQKENI. The CDR3 length is 16 residues. Before the COVID-19 pandemic, during about 2010-2018, CD4+ T cells were taken from unexposed donors. After approximately ten days of culture, CD4+ T cells were isolated. Data came from immunoSEQ multiplex PCR; TCRdb stores just in-frame clones and leaves some out. The table records approximately 27,000 clones, over 70% of them present only once. This sample is part of a study of CD4 T cells in relation to SARS-CoV-2 and coronaviruses. Looking at the study overall: TCR beta CDR3s were sequenced after roughly nine-day antigen culture of PBMCs. The HLA restriction of the shared crossreactive spike epitopes was mapped.

This receptor was identified in a human donor in good health. The chain links TRBV18 to TRBJ2-2, with 7 bases that match TRBD2. Sequenced input: CD4+ T cells from PBMCs, cultured in vitro. In DNA form, the CDR3 reads TGTGCCAGCTCACCCGTAGCGGGTTCAAACACCGGGGAGCTGTTTTTT. Translating gives CASSPVAGSNTGELFF.